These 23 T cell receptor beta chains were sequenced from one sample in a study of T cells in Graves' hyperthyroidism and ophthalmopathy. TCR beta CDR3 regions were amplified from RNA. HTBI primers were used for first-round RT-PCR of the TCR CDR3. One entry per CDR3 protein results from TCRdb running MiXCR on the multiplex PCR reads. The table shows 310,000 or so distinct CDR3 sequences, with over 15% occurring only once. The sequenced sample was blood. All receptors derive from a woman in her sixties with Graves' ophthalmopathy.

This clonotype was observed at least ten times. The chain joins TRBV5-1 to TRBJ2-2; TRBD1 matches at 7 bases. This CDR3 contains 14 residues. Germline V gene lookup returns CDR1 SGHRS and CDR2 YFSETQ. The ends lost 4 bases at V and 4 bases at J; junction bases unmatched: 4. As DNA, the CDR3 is TGCGCCAGCAGCGGGGGACAGATCACCGGGGAGCTGTTTTTT. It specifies CASSGGQITGELFF.

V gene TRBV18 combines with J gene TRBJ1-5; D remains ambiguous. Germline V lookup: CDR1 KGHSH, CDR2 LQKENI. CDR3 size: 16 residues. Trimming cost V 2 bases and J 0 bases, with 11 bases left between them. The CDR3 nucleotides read TGTGCCAGCTCACCAGTTATGGGGAATAGCAATCAGCCCCAGCATTTT. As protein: CASSPVMGNSNQPQHF.

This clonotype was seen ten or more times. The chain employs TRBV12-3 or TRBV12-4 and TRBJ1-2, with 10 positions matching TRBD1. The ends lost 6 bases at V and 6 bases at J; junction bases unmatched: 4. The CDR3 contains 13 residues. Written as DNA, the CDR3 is TGTGCCAGCAGCCCAGGGACAGGGGATGGCTACACCTTC. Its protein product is CASSPGTGDGYTF.

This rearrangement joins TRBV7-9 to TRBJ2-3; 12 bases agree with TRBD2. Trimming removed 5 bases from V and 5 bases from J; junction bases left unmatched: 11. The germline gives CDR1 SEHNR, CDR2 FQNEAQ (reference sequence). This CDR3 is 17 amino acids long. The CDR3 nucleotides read TGTGCCAGCAGCCGCCGACTAGCGGGAGCGCATGAAGATACGCAGTATTTT. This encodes CASSRRLAGAHEDTQYF.

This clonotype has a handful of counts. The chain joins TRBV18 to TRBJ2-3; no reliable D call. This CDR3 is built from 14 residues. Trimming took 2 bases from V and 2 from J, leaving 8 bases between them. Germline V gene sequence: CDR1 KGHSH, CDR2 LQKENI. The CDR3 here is CASSPSQNTDTQYF. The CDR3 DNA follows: TGTGCCAGCTCACCAAGTCAGAACACAGATACGCAGTATTTT.

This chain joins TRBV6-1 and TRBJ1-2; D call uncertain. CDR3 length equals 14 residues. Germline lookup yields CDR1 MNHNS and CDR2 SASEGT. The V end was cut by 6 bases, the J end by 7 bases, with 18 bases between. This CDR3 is CASRTGIGLFGYTF. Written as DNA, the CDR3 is TGTGCCAGCAGGACTGGGATTGGGTTATTTGGCTACACCTTC.

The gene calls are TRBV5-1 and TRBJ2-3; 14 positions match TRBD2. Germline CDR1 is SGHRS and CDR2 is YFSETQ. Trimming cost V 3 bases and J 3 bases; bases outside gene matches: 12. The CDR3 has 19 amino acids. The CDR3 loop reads CASSSQMGLAGVVTDTQYF. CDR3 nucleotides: TGCGCCAGCAGCTCCCAAATGGGACTAGCGGGAGTTGTGACAGATACGCAGTATTTT.

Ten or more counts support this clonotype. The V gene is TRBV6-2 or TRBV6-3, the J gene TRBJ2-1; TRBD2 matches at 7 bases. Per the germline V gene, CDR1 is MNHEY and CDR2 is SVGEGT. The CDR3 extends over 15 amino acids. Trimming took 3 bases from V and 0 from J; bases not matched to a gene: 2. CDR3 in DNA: TGTGCCAGCAGTTATCGACTAGCCTCCTACAATGAGCAGTTCTTC. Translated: CASSYRLASYNEQFF.

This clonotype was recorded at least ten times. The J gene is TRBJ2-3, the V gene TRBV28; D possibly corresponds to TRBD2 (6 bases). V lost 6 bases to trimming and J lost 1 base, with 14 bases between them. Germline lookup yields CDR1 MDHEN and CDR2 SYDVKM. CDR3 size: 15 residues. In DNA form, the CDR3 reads TGTGCCAGCAGCCTCGGGGGATACGGCACAGATACGCAGTATTTT. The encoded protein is CASSLGGYGTDTQYF.

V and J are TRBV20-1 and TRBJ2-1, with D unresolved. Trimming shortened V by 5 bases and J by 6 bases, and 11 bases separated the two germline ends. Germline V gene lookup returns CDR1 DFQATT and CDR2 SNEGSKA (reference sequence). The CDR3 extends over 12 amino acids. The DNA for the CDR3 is TGCAGTGCTCAGGACCAAGGCAATGAGCAGTTCTTC. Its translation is CSAQDQGNEQFF.

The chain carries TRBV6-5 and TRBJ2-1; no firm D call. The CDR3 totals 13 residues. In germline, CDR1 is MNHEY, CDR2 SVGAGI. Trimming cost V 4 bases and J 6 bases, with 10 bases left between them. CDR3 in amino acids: CASSFEWGNEQFF. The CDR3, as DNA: TGTGCCAGCAGTTTCGAATGGGGCAATGAGCAGTTCTTC.

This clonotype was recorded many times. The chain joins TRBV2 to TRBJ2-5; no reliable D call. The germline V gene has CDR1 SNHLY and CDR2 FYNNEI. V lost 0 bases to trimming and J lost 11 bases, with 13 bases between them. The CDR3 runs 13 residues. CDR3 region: CASSEALHQIQYF. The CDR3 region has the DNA TGTGCCAGCAGTGAAGCGCTTCATCAGATTCAGTACTTC.

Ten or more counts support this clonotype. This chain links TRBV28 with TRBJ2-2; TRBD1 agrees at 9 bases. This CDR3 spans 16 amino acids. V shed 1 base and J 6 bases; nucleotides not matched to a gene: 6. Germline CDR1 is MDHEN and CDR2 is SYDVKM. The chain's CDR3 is CASSLLPGQGAGELFF. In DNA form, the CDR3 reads TGTGCCAGCAGTTTATTACCGGGACAGGGAGCCGGGGAGCTGTTTTTT.

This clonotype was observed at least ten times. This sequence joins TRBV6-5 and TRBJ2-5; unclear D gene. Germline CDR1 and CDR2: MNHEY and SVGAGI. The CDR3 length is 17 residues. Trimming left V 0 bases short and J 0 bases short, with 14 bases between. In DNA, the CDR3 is TGTGCCAGCAGTTACTCGAACTCCCCAGCGTACCAAGAGACCCAGTACTTC. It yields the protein CASSYSNSPAYQETQYF.

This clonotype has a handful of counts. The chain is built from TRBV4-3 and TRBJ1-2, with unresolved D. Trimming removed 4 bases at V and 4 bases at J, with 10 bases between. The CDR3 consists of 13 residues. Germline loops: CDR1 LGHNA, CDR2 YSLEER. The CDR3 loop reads CASSPFPPYGYTF. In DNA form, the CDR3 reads TGCGCCAGCAGCCCGTTTCCTCCCTATGGCTACACCTTC.

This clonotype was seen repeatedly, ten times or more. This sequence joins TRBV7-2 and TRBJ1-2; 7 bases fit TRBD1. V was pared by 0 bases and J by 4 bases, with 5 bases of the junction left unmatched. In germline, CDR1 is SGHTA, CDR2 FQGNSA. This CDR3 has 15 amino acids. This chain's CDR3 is CASSLAEGAGYGYTF. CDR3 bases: TGTGCCAGCAGCTTAGCGGAGGGGGCTGGCTATGGCTACACCTTC.

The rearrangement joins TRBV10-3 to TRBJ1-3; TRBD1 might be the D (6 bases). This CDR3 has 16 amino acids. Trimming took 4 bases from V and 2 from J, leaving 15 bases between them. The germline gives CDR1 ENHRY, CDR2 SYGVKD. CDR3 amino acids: CAISGGGGATGNTIYF. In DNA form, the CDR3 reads TGTGCCATCAGTGGGGGGGGCGGCGCGACTGGAAACACCATATATTTT.

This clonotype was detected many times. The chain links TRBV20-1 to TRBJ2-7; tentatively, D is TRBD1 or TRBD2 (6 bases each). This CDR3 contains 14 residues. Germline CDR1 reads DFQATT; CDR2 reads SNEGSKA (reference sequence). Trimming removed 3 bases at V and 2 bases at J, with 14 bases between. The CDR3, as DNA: TGCAGTGCTAGGCGGGACATAGTGACCTACGAGCAGTACTTC. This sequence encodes CSARRDIVTYEQYF.

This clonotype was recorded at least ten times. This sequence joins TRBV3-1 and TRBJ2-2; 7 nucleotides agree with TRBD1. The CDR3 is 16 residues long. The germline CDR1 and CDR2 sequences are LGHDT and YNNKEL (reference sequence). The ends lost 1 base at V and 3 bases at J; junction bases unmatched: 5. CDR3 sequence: CASSQVGGAYTGELFF. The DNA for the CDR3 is TGTGCCAGCAGCCAAGTAGGGGGCGCGTACACCGGGGAGCTGTTTTTT.

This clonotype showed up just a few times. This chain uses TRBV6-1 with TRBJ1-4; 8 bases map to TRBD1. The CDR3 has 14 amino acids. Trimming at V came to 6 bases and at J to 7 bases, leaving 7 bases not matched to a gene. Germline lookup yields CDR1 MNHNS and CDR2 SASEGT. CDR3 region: CASSRGQGPEKLFF. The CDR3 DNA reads TGTGCCAGCAGCCGCGGACAGGGTCCTGAAAAACTGTTTTTT.

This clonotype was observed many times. CDR3 sequence reads: CASRQSLRRGNYEQYF. CDR3 bases: TGTGCCAGCAGGCAATCTCTCCGACGGGGAAACTACGAGCAGTACTTC. The J gene is TRBJ2-7, the V gene TRBV11-2; a possible D gene is TRBD2 (5 bases). There are 16 residues in the CDR3. V shed 6 bases and J shed 3 bases, with 21 bases lying between them. Per germline, CDR1 SGHAT and CDR2 FQNNGV.

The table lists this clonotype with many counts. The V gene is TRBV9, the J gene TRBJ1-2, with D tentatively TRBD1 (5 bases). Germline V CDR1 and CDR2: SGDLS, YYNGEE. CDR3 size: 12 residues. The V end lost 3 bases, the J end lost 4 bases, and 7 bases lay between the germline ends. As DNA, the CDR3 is TGTGCCAGCAGCGCCCAGGGCTATGGCTACACCTTC. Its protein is CASSAQGYGYTF.

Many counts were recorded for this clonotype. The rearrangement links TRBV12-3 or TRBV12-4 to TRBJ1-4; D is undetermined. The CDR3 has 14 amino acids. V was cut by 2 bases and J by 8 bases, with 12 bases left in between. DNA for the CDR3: TGTGCCAGCAGTTTATCTTCCGCCTCCGAAAAACTGTTTTTT. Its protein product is CASSLSSASEKLFF.